This T cell receptor (beta chain) was found in a study of beta chain features in type 1 diabetes listed by TCRdb under 2018. Background for the entire study: No differences in mean age, gender distribution, total cell number or subset yield were found between patients and healthy donors. A total of 107,917,701 sorted cells were examined across all samples, and the number of cells per subset was strongly correlated with RNA yield. In the study, TCRB repertoires of sorted circulating CD4+ T cell subsets from recently diagnosed type 1 diabetes patients were compared with those of matched healthy donors. Whereas all 30 or so donors provided naive and central memory subsets, regulatory and stem cell-like memory subsets were isolated from just 8 patients and about eight healthy donors.

With respect to this clone: There is no known antigen for this receptor. It has no much larger one-base neighbor in the sample; base qualities were not kept.

The entire amount of isolated RNA was reverse transcribed using the High Capacity cDNA Reverse Transcription Kit, so the sequenced TCRB transcripts were expressed ones. Deep immunoSEQ sequencing was applied to naive, central memory and regulatory T cell samples, giving an average of roughly 3.5 million total reads per sample. Sorted cells were lysed in RLT buffer and RNA was extracted with DNase-treated RNeasy Micro or Mini kits, depending on cell number. To prevent cross-contamination, every cell subset was processed on its own, while patient and healthy donor samples were processed together. TCRB sequences were amplified from cDNA with the immunoSEQ multiplex PCR, producing 87-bp fragments spanning the CDR3 region. Sequencing of the amplicons was performed on the Illumina HiSeq platform. Processing in the source paper ran as follows. Synthetic template baselines were used to correct PCR bias computationally, reads within Hamming distance 2 were collapsed, and singletons that could not be merged were discarded. By aligning reads against IMGT, V, D and J genes, CDR3 length, and insertions or deletions at six rearrangement sites were assigned. Within each subset, clonotype counts were normalized to sorted cell number, after which true diversity and Gini coefficients were computed with the tcR R package. Repertoire sharing was quantified using the overlap coefficient calculated on TCRB nucleotide sequences. Out-of-frame TCRB sequences from naive cells were analyzed as a proxy for the pre-selection repertoire. TCRdb provides this immuneACCESS table in a form limited to in-frame rearrangements. Some clones are lacking; in checked studies, under half of them reflect an unresolved V gene, and why the rest are absent is not known. The DNA gave D and trimming, while V, J and clone size come from that table. This sample is represented by a few hundred thousand clones; approximately 15% of them were singletons. Together, the top ten hold 0.035% to 0.045% of the sample.

V sheds 5 bases and J sheds 5 bases, leaving 12 bases between their ends. Reading the germline V gene gives CDR1 SGHTA and CDR2 FQGNSA. The CDR3 holds 13 amino acids from the cysteine to the phenylalanine. Just CDR3 DNA is preserved here, 39 bases in frame from base 1. Each donor gave one peripheral blood draw, roughly 0.11 L on average, collected into heparinised tubes. Using a panel that included CD45RO, CCR7, CD25, CD127, CD95 and CD27, naive, central memory, regulatory and stem cell-like memory CD4+ T cells were sorted on a BD FACSAria II. All sorted populations exceeded 95% purity. PBMCs were isolated immediately by Lymphoprep density gradient centrifugation and stained directly without culture. To minimize batch effects, samples were stained and sorted in pairs, one healthy donor with one patient per experiment. Overall study results and their limits: A moderate but significant shortening of TCRB CDR3 length was observed in type 1 diabetes patients in all four CD4+ subsets. Naive, central memory and regulatory TCRB repertoires appeared to be more similar among patients than among healthy donors. Because small numbers of individuals were included in the HLA sub-analyses, any influence of HLA type on TCRB rearrangement was left unresolved. At VDJ recombination sites, patients with type 1 diabetes made fewer insertions and deleted more nucleotides, a pattern implying thymic rearrangement abnormalities. PCR may preferentially amplify shorter templates, but because patient and control samples were amplified and corrected together, any resulting skew would affect both groups equally. Sequencing cDNA rather than genomic DNA could over-represent highly expressing activated cells, although activation and CD3 levels did not differ between groups.

This clonotype was sampled from a man aged 30 to 45 in good health. Material for sequencing was naive CD4+ T cells from blood. The sample's cell subset or site, from its label and the paper: true naive CD4+ T cells. The V gene is TRBV7-2 and the J gene is TRBJ1-2; the D gene cannot be resolved reliably. The DNA reads as follows: TGTGCCAGCAGCCCTCGACCTCCTTATGGCTACACCTTC. This gives the protein CASSPRPPYGYTF.